This passage covers 24 T cell receptor beta chains from one sample sequenced in a study of T-cell memory formation after mild COVID-19. TCRdb re-called the 5' RACE reads with MiXCR, one entry per CDR3 protein. This sample yields around 410,000 distinct CDR3 sequences, of which about a quarter are seen a single time; roughly 14% belongs to the top ten. The sample was PBMCs or a T cell subset sorted from them (not recorded which). The receptors derive from an adult woman who had mild COVID-19 (a few samples of this study predate the infection). Cell type and time point are not known.

V is TRBV7-9 and J is TRBJ2-3; 7 positions agree with TRBD1. Per the germline V gene, CDR1 is SEHNR and CDR2 is FQNEAQ (reference sequence). Unmatched junction bases numbered 3, after V lost 6 bases and J lost 0 bases. This CDR3 region has 14 residues. The CDR3: CASRLGQSTDTQYF. The CDR3 region has the DNA TGTGCCAGCAGGTTGGGACAGAGCACAGATACGCAGTATTTT.

V is TRBV10-3 and J is TRBJ2-1; TRBD2 matches at 11 bases. After removal of 8 bases from V and 3 bases from J, the junction contained 3 bases not matched to a gene. The CDR3 loop spans 14 amino acids. The V gene's germline CDR1 is ENHRY and CDR2 SYGVKD. The CDR3 spells CAIAGLADYNEQFF. Here the CDR3 DNA reads TGTGCCATCGCGGGACTAGCGGACTACAATGAGCAGTTCTTC.

The chain recombines TRBV4-1 with TRBJ2-2; D gene uncertain. CDR3 size: 15 residues. V gave up 3 bases and J gave up 4 bases, with 12 bases separating them. Germline assignment: CDR1 MGHRA and CDR2 YSYEKL. In DNA form, the CDR3 reads TGCGCCAGCAGCCATCCCGCCGTACGCACCGGGGAGCTGTTTTTT. Its translation: CASSHPAVRTGELFF.

The chain employs TRBV11-1 and TRBJ2-3; 14 bases are shared with TRBD2. CDR1 is SGHAT and CDR2 is FQDESV in the germline V gene (reference sequence). The ends lost 1 base at V and 8 bases at J; junction bases unmatched: 8. This CDR3 has 17 amino acids. As DNA, the CDR3 is TGTGCCAGCAGCTTAGGGGGACTAGCGGGAGTTTCGGTTACGCAGTATTTT. Its translation is CASSLGGLAGVSVTQYF.

This clonotype was counted at least ten times. V and J are TRBV4-2 and TRBJ2-5; 8 nucleotides match TRBD2. Germline assignment: CDR1 LGHNA and CDR2 YNFKEQ. The CDR3 totals 16 residues. The J segment lost 1 base and the V segment lost 5 bases, leaving 9 bases of the junction unmatched. CDR3 bases: TGTGCCAGCAGCGCCAATGACCTAGCGGGCCAAGAGACCCAGTACTTC. Translation gives CASSANDLAGQETQYF.

Ten or more counts support this clonotype. This sequence joins TRBV11-2 and TRBJ2-7, with D unresolved. Looked up from germline, CDR1 is SGHAT and CDR2 is FQNNGV. The CDR3 has 15 residues. Trimming pared 0 bases from V and 4 bases from J, leaving 13 bases between. Here the CDR3 DNA reads TGTGCCAGCAGCTTAGAGCCTGGTGTGGGTTACGAGCAGTACTTC. Protein product: CASSLEPGVGYEQYF.

This clonotype was counted a few times. V gene TRBV6-5 combines with J gene TRBJ1-3, with D perhaps TRBD1 (5 bases). This CDR3 contains 14 residues. Germline CDR1 and CDR2: MNHEY and SVGAGI. V lost 11 bases, J lost 0 bases, and 14 bases lay in between. This CDR3 is CAAGTPGSGNTIYF. The CDR3 region has the DNA TGTGCCGCCGGGACTCCCGGCTCTGGAAACACCATATATTTT.

V is TRBV2 and J is TRBJ1-5, with no clear D. The CDR3 runs to 13 residues. V was clipped by 4 bases and J by 3 bases, with 7 bases between them. The germline V gene has CDR1 SNHLY and CDR2 FYNNEI. The CDR3 loop is CASSAENNQPQHF. The CDR3 DNA reads as TGTGCCAGCAGTGCGGAGAACAATCAGCCCCAGCATTTT.

The chain carries TRBV2 and TRBJ1-2; D ambiguous. Trimming removed 2 bases at V and 7 bases at J, with 5 bases between. The V gene's germline CDR1 is SNHLY and CDR2 FYNNEI. The CDR3 spans 11 residues. The CDR3 region is CASSELGGYTF. DNA of the CDR3: TGTGCCAGCAGTGAACTGGGTGGCTACACCTTC. The full variable domain, rest sourced from reference TRBV2 and TRBJ1-2, is EPEVTQTPSHQVTQMGQEVILRCVPISNHLYFYWYRQILGQKVEFLVSFYNNEISEKSEIFDDQFSVERPDGSNFTLKIRSTKLEDSAMYFCASSELGGYTFGSGTRLTVV.

This clonotype was seen a handful of times. V and J are TRBV4-3 and TRBJ2-7; D uncertain. V was trimmed by 0 bases and J by 3 bases, leaving 9 bases between them. Germline values: CDR1 LGHNA, CDR2 YSLEER. The CDR3 length is 14 residues. CDR3 region: CASSQELSDYEQYF. CDR3 in DNA: TGCGCCAGCAGCCAAGAATTAAGCGACTACGAGCAGTACTTC.

The DNA for the CDR3 is TGTGCCAGCAGTTTGGATGGCGGGAGAGTTTACGAGCAGTACTTC. Amino acid sequence: CASSLDGGRVYEQYF. This rearrangement joins TRBV28 to TRBJ2-7; 7 positions agree with TRBD2. Germline values: CDR1 MDHEN, CDR2 SYDVKM. The CDR3 sequence is 15 residues long. Trimming removed 3 bases from V and 4 bases from J; junction bases left unmatched: 9.

This clonotype occurred a few times. This chain connects TRBV5-4 to TRBJ2-1; 7 nucleotides match TRBD2. V shed 2 bases and J 4 bases; nucleotides not matched to a gene: 12. Germline V gives CDR1 SGHNT, CDR2 YYREEE (reference sequence). The CDR3 extends over 17 amino acids. The CDR3 coding sequence is TGTGCCAGCAGCTTCGGCCACCTCTCGCGGGAGTACAATGAGCAGTTCTTC. Translation: CASSFGHLSREYNEQFF.

J is TRBJ2-5 and V is TRBV19; 9 bases are a match to TRBD1. The germline V gene encodes CDR1 LNHDA and CDR2 SQIVND (reference sequence). This CDR3 spans 13 amino acids. V trimming: 6 bases; J trimming: 1 base; junction bases outside the gene matches: 0. The chain's CDR3 is CASRQGAQETQYF. The CDR3 coding sequence is TGTGCCAGTAGACAGGGGGCCCAAGAGACCCAGTACTTC.

This clonotype came up a few times. A junction end diverges from the germline sequence, so it may reflect a read error. The genes are TRBV20-1 and TRBJ2-3; 12 nucleotides align to TRBD2. The germline CDR1 and CDR2 sequences are DFQATT and SNEGSKA (reference sequence). CDR3 size: 13 residues. The CDR3 nucleotides read TGCAGTGCTAGCCCGACTAGCGGGAGCGCCCTCGATTTT. Protein: CSASPTSGSALDF.

The CDR3 DNA reads as TGCGCCAGTTCACCGGGACAGGTCGACAATGAGCAGTTCTTC. This translates into CASSPGQVDNEQFF. The chain has TRBV5-1 and TRBJ2-1; 8 bases match TRBD1. The CDR3 covers 14 residues. Germline V gene sequence: CDR1 SGHRS, CDR2 YFSETQ. V trimming: 8 bases; J trimming: 5 bases; junction bases outside the gene matches: 9.

The chain has TRBV24-1 and TRBJ2-1; maybe TRBD2 (5 bases). This CDR3 has 17 residues. Germline assignment: CDR1 KGHDR and CDR2 SFDVKD. V was clipped by 2 bases and J by 7 bases, with 20 bases between them. For the CDR3, the DNA is TGTGCCACCAGTGATTCAAACAGCCCCTCTAGGAGGAATGAGCAGTTCTTC. It is translated as CATSDSNSPSRRNEQFF.

V usage is TRBV2 and J usage is TRBJ2-2; 7 bases map to TRBD1. CDR1 is SNHLY, CDR2 FYNNEI, per germline. With 3 bases clipped from V and 4 bases from J, the junction kept 5 bases outside the gene matches. The CDR3 has 15 amino acids. CDR3 sequence reads: CASSETGLATGELFF. The DNA of the CDR3 is TGTGCCAGCAGTGAGACAGGGTTGGCCACCGGGGAGCTGTTTTTT.

This clonotype was seen more than once but under ten times. The rearrangement uses TRBV2 and TRBJ2-1, with D maybe TRBD1 (5 bases). The germline V gene encodes CDR1 SNHLY and CDR2 FYNNEI. The CDR3 runs to 15 residues. Trimming left V 7 bases short and J 0 bases short, with 13 bases between. The CDR3 DNA sequence: TGTGCCAGCAAGCCCGACAGAGGCTCCTACAATGAGCAGTTCTTC. Translation: CASKPDRGSYNEQFF.

This clonotype turned up a few times. The genes are TRBV6-2 or TRBV6-3 and TRBJ2-1; TRBD1 agrees at 9 bases. The V gene's germline CDR1 is MNHEY and CDR2 SVGEGT. V gave up 7 bases and J gave up 7 bases; unmatched junction bases: 8. This CDR3 is 14 amino acids long. For the CDR3, the DNA is TGTGCCAGCAACATACAGGGGGCGACAAATGAGCAGTTCTTC. Its translation is CASNIQGATNEQFF.

This rearrangement joins TRBV5-1 to TRBJ2-1; 9 nucleotides align to TRBD1. The CDR3 contains 14 residues. Germline V gives CDR1 SGHRS, CDR2 YFSETQ. Trimming at V came to 3 bases and at J to 9 bases, leaving 7 bases not matched to a gene. CDR3 bases: TGCGCCAGCAGCTCGGGACAGGGCATCAGTGAGCAGTTCTTC. Its translation: CASSSGQGISEQFF.

This clonotype was observed a few times. The V gene is TRBV12-3 or TRBV12-4, the J gene TRBJ2-5; 8 bases align to TRBD1. V trimming: 5 bases; J trimming: 0 bases; junction bases outside the gene matches: 5. This CDR3 spans 15 amino acids. In DNA, the CDR3 is TGTGCCAGCAGTCGGACAGGGTCGAACCAAGAGACCCAGTACTTC. This encodes CASSRTGSNQETQYF.

This clonotype was observed a few times. This sequence joins TRBV27 and TRBJ1-5, with D unresolved. Deletions cut 2 bases from V and 3 bases from J, with 8 bases between. From germline, CDR1 is MNHEY and CDR2 SMNVEV (reference sequence). The CDR3 extends over 14 amino acids. This CDR3 reads CASSLGQVNQPQHF. The CDR3 DNA is TGTGCCAGCAGTTTAGGTCAGGTCAATCAGCCCCAGCATTTT.

This clonotype turned up a few times. This chain uses TRBV5-1 with TRBJ1-5; no clear D. This CDR3 contains 15 residues. Looked up from germline, CDR1 is SGHRS and CDR2 is YFSETQ. Trimming left V 0 bases short and J 6 bases short, with 13 bases between. As DNA, the CDR3 is TGCGCCAGCAGCTTGGCGGGCGGCCCTGGTCAGCCCCAGCATTTT. It translates to CASSLAGGPGQPQHF.

The chain links TRBV3-1 to TRBJ2-7, with D tentatively TRBD1 or TRBD2 (5 bases each). The CDR3 length is 13 residues. Germline loops: CDR1 LGHDT, CDR2 YNNKEL (reference sequence). V gave up 2 bases and J gave up 4 bases, with 9 bases separating them. CDR3 residues: CASSQPGLYEQYF. The CDR3, as DNA: TGTGCCAGCAGCCAACCGGGGCTATACGAGCAGTACTTC.